The 24 T cell receptor beta chains below all came from one sample that was sequenced in a study of blood T cell repertoires in COVID-19. Sequenced by immunoSEQ multiplex PCR; TCRdb stores in-frame clones only, minus some. The table includes fewer than 400,000 clones, under 90% detected once. Sample: PBMCs or T cells enriched from blood (not recorded which). The origin of the receptors is a man aged 30-40 years who had recovered from COVID-19.

The V and J genes are TRBV12-3 or TRBV12-4 and TRBJ2-1; the match to TRBD2 covers 11 bases. The trim removed 7 bases at V and 9 bases at J, leaving 5 bases unmatched. The CDR3 is made up of 13 amino acids. CDR3 protein: CASNLAGGGEQFF. The CDR3 DNA reads TGTGCCAGCAACCTAGCGGGAGGTGGTGAGCAGTTCTTC.

The chain is built from TRBV11-3 and TRBJ2-7; 7 positions agree with TRBD2. The V gene's germline CDR1 is SGHNT and CDR2 YENEEA. Trimming took 5 bases from V and 6 from J; bases not matched to a gene: 7. This CDR3 region has 13 residues. The CDR3 region is CASSPGRLVEQYF. The CDR3, as DNA: TGTGCCAGCAGCCCCGGGAGGCTAGTCGAGCAGTACTTC. Filled out from reference TRBV11-3 and TRBJ2-7, the complete variable domain reads EAGVVQSPRYKIIEKKQPVAFWCNPISGHNTLYWYLQNLGQGPELLIRYENEEAVDDSQLPKDRFSAERLKGVDSTLKIQPAELGDSAVYLCASSPGRLVEQYFGPGTRLTVT.

V is TRBV5-1 and J is TRBJ1-2, with 9 bases identical to TRBD1. The CDR3 sequence is 13 residues long. The V and J ends lost 3 bases and 6 bases, in that order; junction bases with no gene match: 3. Germline lookup yields CDR1 SGHRS and CDR2 YFSETQ. The CDR3 reads CASSYTGGDGYTF. The CDR3 bases are TGCGCCAGCAGCTACACAGGGGGCGATGGCTACACCTTC. Filled out from reference TRBV5-1 and TRBJ1-2, the complete variable domain reads KAGVTQTPRYLIKTRGQQVTLSCSPISGHRSVSWYQQTPGQGLQFLFEYFSETQRNKGNFPGRFSGRQFSNSRSEMNVSTLELGDSALYLCASSYTGGDGYTFGSGTRLTVV.

The chain links TRBV5-4 to TRBJ1-6; D is unresolved. There are 13 residues in the CDR3. V was cut by 6 bases and J by 10 bases, with 14 bases left in between. Germline lookup yields CDR1 SGHNT and CDR2 YYREEE (reference sequence). CDR3 sequence (DNA): TGTGCCAGCATGCAAGGAGCTGGGTCACCCCTCCACTTT. Its translation is CASMQGAGSPLHF. Supplemented by reference TRBV5-4 and TRBJ1-6, the full variable domain reads ETGVTQSPTHLIKTRGQQVTLRCSSQSGHNTVSWYQQALGQGPQFIFQYYREEENGRGNFPPRFSGLQFPNYSSELNVNALELDDSALYLCASMQGAGSPLHFGNGTRLTVT.

The sample holds a few counts of this clone. The chain links TRBV2 to TRBJ2-7, with 9 bases matching TRBD1. This CDR3 has 13 residues. The junction had 5 bases not matched to a gene; V was cut back by 5 bases and J by 6 bases. CDR1 and CDR2 from the germline V gene are SNHLY and FYNNEI. The CDR3 sequence is CASSRDRAREQYF. As DNA, the CDR3 is TGTGCCAGCAGTAGGGACAGGGCCCGCGAGCAGTACTTC.

The V call is TRBV5-7, the J call TRBJ2-3; D ambiguous. TRBV5-7 is placed among ORFs of uncertain function. The CDR3 length is 17 residues. V was trimmed by 0 bases and J by 2 bases, leaving 16 bases between them. CDR3 residues: CASSLERAPDFTDTQYF. The CDR3 DNA sequence: TGTGCCAGCAGCTTGGAGCGAGCGCCCGACTTCACAGATACGCAGTATTTT.

J is TRBJ1-1 and V is TRBV29-1, with a possible D match to TRBD1 (5 bases). Per germline, CDR1 SQVTM and CDR2 ANQGSEA. This CDR3 is built from 16 residues. V dropped 1 base and J dropped 2 bases, with 17 bases sitting between them. The CDR3 here is CSVEGVRGQPNTEAFF. The CDR3 DNA reads TGCAGCGTTGAAGGTGTTAGGGGCCAACCCAACACTGAAGCTTTCTTT.

The rearrangement uses TRBV5-1 and TRBJ2-7; 7 bases are shared with TRBD2. Germline V CDR1 and CDR2: SGHRS, YFSETQ. With V trimmed by 0 bases and J by 7 bases, 4 bases remained unmatched. The CDR3 totals 13 residues. Here the CDR3 reads CASSLGAGREQYF. The CDR3 DNA follows: TGCGCCAGCAGCTTGGGGGCCGGGAGGGAGCAGTACTTC.

V is TRBV2 and J is TRBJ1-6; TRBD1 is a possible D gene (5 bases). The V end lost 3 bases, the J end lost 10 bases, and 13 bases lay between the germline ends. CDR3 length: 14 amino acids. Germline V gives CDR1 SNHLY, CDR2 FYNNEI. CDR3 sequence reads: CASSDPTVGSPLHF. As DNA, the CDR3 is TGTGCCAGCAGTGATCCGACAGTCGGATCACCCCTCCACTTT.

This clone was seen a few times. The chain couples TRBV10-2 to TRBJ1-1; the D is unclear. Germline assignment: CDR1 WSHSY and CDR2 SAAADI. The V and J ends lost 8 bases and 0 bases respectively, with 10 bases between them. The CDR3 extends over 13 amino acids. The CDR3 DNA is TGCGCCAGCGAAATTCAGTTGAACACTGAAGCTTTCTTT. Encoded protein: CASEIQLNTEAFF.

This chain links TRBV6-5 with TRBJ1-2, with D possibly being TRBD1 (5 bases). CDR1 MNHEY and CDR2 SVGAGI come from the germline V gene. There are 13 residues in the CDR3. Trimming pared 6 bases from V and 8 bases from J, leaving 16 bases between. The CDR3 is CASRLGGREGYTF. The DNA for the CDR3 is TGTGCCAGCAGGCTCGGGGGAAGAGAGGGCTACACCTTC.

The chain links TRBV18 to TRBJ1-6; 7 bases match TRBD1. The CDR3 is 16 residues long. The junction had 9 bases not matched to a gene; V was cut back by 3 bases and J by 7 bases. The germline CDR1 and CDR2 sequences are KGHSH and LQKENI. The CDR3 sequence is CASSPGSGTDNSPLHF. The CDR3 region has the DNA TGTGCCAGCTCACCGGGTAGCGGGACAGACAATTCACCCCTCCACTTT. Based on the CDR3 plus reference TRBV18 and TRBJ1-6, the full variable domain is NAGVMQNPRHLVRRRGQEARLRCSPMKGHSHVYWYRQLPEEGLKFMVYLQKENIIDESGMPKERFSAEFPKEGPSILRIQQVVRGDSAAYFCASSPGSGTDNSPLHFGNGTRLTVT.

V is TRBV29-1 and J is TRBJ1-2; D not resolved. Germline V gene data show CDR1 as SQVTM and CDR2 as ANQGSEA. The CDR3 has 13 amino acids. The ends were cut back, 4 bases at V and 4 bases at J, with 13 bases in the middle. The CDR3, as DNA: TGCAGCGTTGGGCAGGATTTCACCTATGGCTACACCTTC. This gives the protein CSVGQDFTYGYTF.

J is TRBJ1-4 and V is TRBV5-1; D not certain. The V end lost 1 base, the J end lost 8 bases, and 12 bases lay between the germline ends. CDR3 size: 14 residues. Germline V gene lookup returns CDR1 SGHRS and CDR2 YFSETQ. The CDR3 sequence: CASSLPGRNEKLFF. In nucleotides, the CDR3 is TGCGCCAGCAGCTTGCCAGGTCGGAACGAAAAACTGTTTTTT. Combining the CDR3 with reference TRBV5-1 and TRBJ1-4 gives the whole variable domain KAGVTQTPRYLIKTRGQQVTLSCSPISGHRSVSWYQQTPGQGLQFLFEYFSETQRNKGNFPGRFSGRQFSNSRSEMNVSTLELGDSALYLCASSLPGRNEKLFFGSGTQLSVL.

The CDR3 nucleotides read TGTGCCAGCAGCAAAGGGACACACATTAGCAATCAGCCCCAGCATTTT. It is translated as CASSKGTHISNQPQHF. The chain joins TRBV21-1 to TRBJ1-5; no DNA check was done on the table's D call, TRBD1. TRBV21-1 represents a pseudogene. CDR3 length equals 16 residues.

CDR3 DNA sequence: TGCGCCAGCAGCTTGTGGACAGGGGAGACTGAAGCTTTCTTT. It is translated as CASSLWTGETEAFF. This chain joins TRBV5-1 and TRBJ1-1; 9 positions match TRBD1. V was clipped by 1 base and J by 5 bases; unmatched bases: 3. CDR1 and CDR2 from the germline V gene are SGHRS and YFSETQ. The CDR3 is made up of 14 amino acids.

This chain links TRBV10-3 with TRBJ1-5; 12 bases match TRBD1. The V gene's germline CDR1 is ENHRY and CDR2 SYGVKD. Unmatched junction bases numbered 8, after V lost 2 bases and J lost 6 bases. The CDR3 extends over 17 amino acids. The CDR3: CAISEPAGTGGSQPQHF. CDR3 nucleotides: TGTGCCATCAGTGAGCCCGCCGGGACAGGGGGCTCTCAGCCCCAGCATTTT.

This sequence joins TRBV28 and TRBJ2-3; tentative D call: TRBD2 (5 bases). The CDR3 has 14 residues. Trimming stripped 8 bases from V and 5 bases from J, with 17 bases between. Germline-derived CDR1 and CDR2 are MDHEN and SYDVKM. The CDR3 is CASGLLRGGDTQYF. Here the CDR3 DNA reads TGTGCCAGCGGACTTTTGAGAGGCGGAGATACGCAGTATTTT.

This chain connects TRBV5-1 to TRBJ2-7; 10 bases line up with TRBD1. Trimming at V came to 3 bases and at J to 3 bases, leaving 6 bases not matched to a gene. The CDR3 has 15 amino acids. The germline gives CDR1 SGHRS, CDR2 YFSETQ. The CDR3: CASSSMDRGVYEQYF. CDR3 coding DNA: TGCGCCAGCAGCTCGATGGACAGGGGGGTCTACGAGCAGTACTTC.

The chain employs TRBV5-4 and TRBJ1-4, with D maybe TRBD1 (6 bases). From germline, CDR1 is SGHNT and CDR2 YYREEE (reference sequence). V dropped 5 bases and J dropped 0 bases, with 14 bases sitting between them. The CDR3 consists of 16 residues. DNA of the CDR3: TGTGCCAGCAGACAGGGAATTGGGGCAACTAATGAAAAACTGTTTTTT. Its translation is CASRQGIGATNEKLFF.

In this sample, this clone turned up a few times. CDR3 bases: TGTGCCAGTAGTATGGCAACAGATTATGGCTACACCTTC. Translated: CASSMATDYGYTF. This rearrangement joins TRBV19 to TRBJ1-2; D is undetermined. Germline CDR1 reads LNHDA; CDR2 reads SQIVND (reference sequence). The CDR3 has 13 residues. V was pared by 3 bases and J by 5 bases, with 10 bases between.

This clone showed up just a few times. This chain's CDR3 is CAWSVQGSATNEKLFF. DNA of the CDR3: TGTGCCTGGAGTGTTCAGGGGTCTGCTACTAATGAAAAACTGTTTTTT. The rearrangement joins TRBV30 to TRBJ1-4; weak D call: TRBD1 (6 bases). The CDR3 contains 16 residues. Germline loops: CDR1 GTSNPN, CDR2 SVGIG (reference sequence). With 0 bases removed from V and 2 bases from J, the gap between germline ends came to 13 bases.

The rearrangement joins TRBV3-1 (or the pseudogene TRBV3-2) to TRBJ2-3; 10 bases fit TRBD2. V shed 2 bases, J shed 1 base, and the junction held 6 bases outside the gene matches. Germline V gene data show CDR1 as LGHDT and CDR2 as YNNKEL (reference sequence). The CDR3 has 17 amino acids. The CDR3 reads CASSQHQGTSGTDTQYF. The CDR3 DNA is TGTGCCAGCAGCCAACACCAAGGGACTAGCGGCACAGATACGCAGTATTTT.

This clone was seen a few times. In the same sample, other DNA sequences code for this CDR3. The J gene is TRBJ1-2, the V gene TRBV2; TRBD1 aligns across 9 bases. Germline V gene lookup returns CDR1 SNHLY and CDR2 FYNNEI. This CDR3 has 12 amino acids. J gave up 8 bases and V 11 bases, and 9 bases lay outside the gene matches. In DNA form, the CDR3 reads TGTGCCTCTCGGACAGGGGCTGGGGGCTACACCTTC. Residues: CASRTGAGGYTF. Based on the CDR3 plus reference TRBV2 and TRBJ1-2, the full variable domain is EPEVTQTPSHQVTQMGQEVILRCVPISNHLYFYWYRQILGQKVEFLVSFYNNEISEKSEIFDDQFSVERPDGSNFTLKIRSTKLEDSAMYFCASRTGAGGYTFGSGTRLTVV.